This T cell receptor (beta chain) was captured in a study of T-cell reconstitution after alpha-beta-depleted transplantation in children. Germline CDR1 is SGHVS and CDR2 is FNYEAQ. Trimming removed 5 bases from V and 2 bases from J; junction bases left unmatched: 6. The CDR3 covers 14 residues. A note on this clonotype: Its target is not known.

General study findings and limits: Expanded clones from the graft, numbering several hundred, reportedly supplied alpha-beta T cells about two months after transplant.

TCRbeta library construction was performed incorporating unique molecular identifiers. From the PCR reads, TCRdb called clonotypes with MiXCR, one entry per CDR3 protein. This sample has some 260,000 distinct CDR3 sequences, with around 25% found just once. This TCR came from a female patient aged 2-9 years who had a stem cell transplant for congenital amegakaryocytic thrombocytopenia, so the T cells may come from the graft donor. Sequenced material: PBMCs, mostly from graft donor cells, taken 360 days after TCRalphabeta/CD19-depleted stem cell transplant. The rearrangement uses TRBV7-6 and TRBJ2-7, with TRBD2 matching over 7 bases. CDR3 amino acids: CASSRGAGAYEQYF. CDR3 bases: TGTGCCAGCAGCCGCGGGGCGGGAGCCTACGAGCAGTACTTC.